The T cell receptor (beta chain) under discussion was sequenced for a study of T cells in Graves' hyperthyroidism and ophthalmopathy. This CDR3 spans 16 amino acids. The V end was cut by 5 bases, the J end by 4 bases, with 17 bases between. Germline V lookup: CDR1 SGHTA, CDR2 FQGNSA. The TCR beta CDR3 regions underwent amplification using RNA transcripts as the source. TCR CDR3 regions were first amplified by RT-PCR with HTBI primers. TCRdb redid the calling of the multiplex PCR reads with MiXCR, one entry per CDR3 protein. The sample has around 97,000 distinct CDR3 sequences, around 50% seen once; the top ten hold 26%. In its sample, this clonotype was seen many times.

The chain joins TRBV7-2 to TRBJ1-4; perhaps TRBD1 as D (5 bases). The receptor was isolated from a man aged 35-49 years with Graves' hyperthyroidism. The specimen sequenced was blood. CDR3 amino acids: CASSPGGGRLNEKLFF. DNA of the CDR3: TGTGCCAGCAGCCCCGGGGGGGGACGACTTAATGAAAAACTGTTTTTT.